Following are 15 T cell receptor beta chains from one sample sequenced in a study of human T cells and chemical hapten exposure. MiXCR, applied by TCRdb to the RACE reads, yields one record per CDR3 protein. This sample has about 90,000 distinct CDR3 sequences, with approximately 11% found just once. Time point of the sample: patch test 3, about 24 weeks after DPC sensitization. As to treatment: therapeutic diphenylcyclopropenone sensitization with weekly scalp DPC. The sequencing here drew on whole blood, taken in connection with sensitization to the hapten diphenylcyclopropenone (DPC). These receptors all come from a woman in her twenties or thirties with alopecia areata. Some clones in this sample may be carry-over from other donors' samples.

This clonotype was picked up a small number of times. The J gene is TRBJ2-7, the V gene TRBV12-3 or TRBV12-4; the D gene is possibly TRBD1 (6 bases). The CDR3 extends over 13 amino acids. Deletions cut 6 bases from V and 3 bases from J, with 12 bases between. CDR3 nucleotides: TGTGCCAGCAGGACGACAGGAGGCTACGAGCAGTACTTC. Translated, it gives CASRTTGGYEQYF.

This clonotype has at least ten counts. V is TRBV6-6 and J is TRBJ1-5; D remains ambiguous. V lost 0 bases and J lost 6, with 12 bases in between. CDR3 size: 15 residues. Germline V gene data show CDR1 as MNHNY and CDR2 as SVGAGI (reference sequence). The CDR3 sequence: CASSYSTGGGQPQHF. CDR3 DNA sequence: TGTGCCAGCAGTTACTCGACCGGCGGAGGTCAGCCCCAGCATTTT.

V is TRBV28 and J is TRBJ2-7; 8 bases align to TRBD1. Germline-derived CDR1 and CDR2 are MDHEN and SYDVKM. There are 14 residues in the CDR3. V was clipped by 6 bases and J by 4 bases; unmatched bases: 8. CDR3 nucleotide sequence: TGTGCCAGCAGCCTGGGACAGGTGGGATACGAGCAGTACTTC. Its protein is CASSLGQVGYEQYF.

This rearrangement joins TRBV28 to TRBJ2-2; 9 nucleotides align to TRBD1. The junction had 8 bases not matched to a gene; V was cut back by 10 bases and J by 5 bases. This CDR3 region has 14 residues. Germline V gene lookup returns CDR1 MDHEN and CDR2 SYDVKM. The CDR3 sequence is CATLGQGGTGELFF. In DNA, the CDR3 is TGTGCCACACTGGGACAGGGCGGGACCGGGGAGCTGTTTTTT. The full variable domain, in which reference TRBV28 and TRBJ2-2 provide the parts outside the CDR3, is DVKVTQSSRYLVKRTGEKVFLECVQDMDHENMFWYRQDPGLGLRLIYFSYDVKMKEKGDIPEGYSVSREKKERFSLILESASTNQTSMYLCATLGQGGTGELFFGEGSRLTVL.

Only a few counts were recorded for this clonotype. V is TRBV20-1 and J is TRBJ2-1, with TRBD1 as a possible D gene (6 bases). Germline V lookup: CDR1 DFQATT, CDR2 SNEGSKA (reference sequence). Trimming removed 1 base at V and 5 bases at J, with 15 bases between. The CDR3 spans 15 residues. The CDR3 bases are TGCAGTGCTAGAGCGGACAGCCCCAAGCACAATGAGCAGTTCTTC. Protein sequence: CSARADSPKHNEQFF.

On this clonotype itself: One base away lies a much larger clone, so this may be a sequencing read error. The V gene is TRBV3-1, the J gene TRBJ2-3; D is possibly TRBD1 or TRBD2 (5 bases each). The CDR3 consists of 13 residues. Germline CDR1 LGHDT, CDR2 YNNKEL (reference sequence). The CDR3 sequence: CVSSQGDPDTQYF. The CDR3 DNA sequence: TGTGTCAGCAGCCAAGGGGACCCAGATACGCAGTATTTT.

This clonotype was seen repeatedly, ten times or more. The rearrangement joins TRBV7-7 to TRBJ1-1, with a tentative D call TRBD1 (6 bases). CDR1 and CDR2 (germline): SSHAT, FNYEAQ (reference sequence). CDR3 length: 13 residues. Trimming left V 5 bases short and J 3 bases short, with 10 bases between. The CDR3 here is CASSADRYTEAFF. CDR3 nucleotides: TGTGCCAGCAGCGCCGACAGGTACACTGAAGCTTTCTTT.

There are many counts of this clonotype. J is TRBJ1-1 and V is TRBV6-2 or TRBV6-3; D not certain. The CDR3 covers 14 residues. Trimming removed 5 bases at V and 4 bases at J, with 14 bases between. CDR1 is MNHEY and CDR2 is SVGEGT in the germline V gene. The CDR3 DNA is TGTGCCAGCAGTGACCGACGGCAGGTCACTGAAGCTTTCTTT. The encoded protein is CASSDRRQVTEAFF.

The rearrangement joins TRBV28 to TRBJ2-7; TRBD2 is a possible D gene (6 bases). CDR1 and CDR2 (germline): MDHEN, SYDVKM. V was pared by 3 bases and J by 3 bases, with 21 bases between. CDR3 length: 17 amino acids. The chain's CDR3 is CASSFGRGRPLFYEQYV. The CDR3 coding sequence is TGTGCCAGCAGTTTCGGGCGGGGTCGCCCCTTATTCTACGAGCAGTACGTC.

The chain employs TRBV9 and TRBJ2-5; maybe TRBD2 (5 bases). The V end lost 4 bases, the J end lost 5 bases, and 9 bases lay between the germline ends. The CDR3 spans 12 residues. Germline assignment: CDR1 SGDLS and CDR2 YYNGEE. The DNA for the CDR3 is TGTGCCAGCAGCAATCCGGGGGAGACCCAGTACTTC. Translation: CASSNPGETQYF.

The chain joins TRBV19 to TRBJ2-6, with D unclear. Germline CDR1 LNHDA, CDR2 SQIVND (reference sequence). The CDR3 is made up of 14 amino acids. V lost 8 bases to trimming and J lost 3 bases, with 11 bases between them. The CDR3 region has the DNA TGTGCCAGTTCTCGTGAACTTGGGGCCAACGTCCTGACTTTC. Translating it yields CASSRELGANVLTF.

This clonotype was counted many times. This chain connects TRBV20-1 to TRBJ2-7; 8 bases are a match to TRBD1. Per germline, CDR1 DFQATT and CDR2 SNEGSKA (reference sequence). The V and J ends lost 5 bases and 4 bases, in that order; junction bases with no gene match: 7. The CDR3 is 13 residues long. The CDR3 DNA follows: TGCAGTGCTTCCGGACAGGGACCGTACGAGCAGTACTTC. This gives the protein CSASGQGPYEQYF.

This clonotype was recorded at least ten times. The V call is TRBV14, the J call TRBJ1-5; D ambiguous. CDR3 length equals 13 residues. V lost 4 bases and J lost 0, with 4 bases in between. Germline CDR1 reads SGHDN; CDR2 reads FVKESK. The CDR3 nucleotides are TGTGCCAGCAGCCTCTATAGCAATCAGCCCCAGCATTTT. It encodes CASSLYSNQPQHF.

This clonotype was seen a few times. This chain uses TRBV2 with TRBJ1-6, with D possibly matching TRBD1 (6 bases). The germline V gene has CDR1 SNHLY and CDR2 FYNNEI. The V end was cut by 5 bases, the J end by 13 bases, with 15 bases between. The CDR3 totals 13 residues. Here the CDR3 reads CASSQDHDRPLHF. The CDR3 DNA sequence: TGTGCCAGCAGTCAGGACCATGACAGGCCCCTCCACTTT.

This rearrangement joins TRBV5-4 to TRBJ2-7, with a possible D match to TRBD1 (6 bases). The V end lost 1 base, the J end lost 2 bases, and 10 bases lay between the germline ends. From germline, CDR1 is SGHNT and CDR2 YYREEE (reference sequence). CDR3 length equals 14 residues. This CDR3 reads CASSLNQGPYEQYF. For the CDR3, the DNA is TGTGCCAGCAGCTTGAACCAGGGGCCCTACGAGCAGTACTTC.